This TCR beta chain was profiled in a study of cytomegalovirus exposure and HLA in healthy donors. With regard to this clone: The antigen remains undetermined.

Each donor was nominally healthy when sampled (though unrecorded immune exposures were likely). PCR was performed using 60 Vbeta and 13 Jbeta primers. Clones were read by immunoSEQ multiplex PCR, and TCRdb kept only the in-frame ones, dropping some. The repertoire holds about 140,000 clones, approximately 84% seen once, with less than 1.5% in the top ten. Study observations and caveats: The productive fraction for most TCR beta V segments was about 87% or about 30% in an earlier analysis.

The CDR3 runs 15 residues. Trimming pared 11 bases from V and 2 bases from J, leaving 21 bases between. Germline V lookup: CDR1 MDHEN, CDR2 SYDVKM. The clonotype comes from a man in his thirties or forties in good health and CMV-seropositive. The rearrangement links TRBV28 to TRBJ1-2; tentative D call: TRBD1 (5 bases). Sequenced: PBMCs. Written as DNA, the CDR3 is TGTGCCGCTTGGGGGGTGACCACCTTCAACTATGGCTACACCTTC. As protein: CAAWGVTTFNYGYTF.